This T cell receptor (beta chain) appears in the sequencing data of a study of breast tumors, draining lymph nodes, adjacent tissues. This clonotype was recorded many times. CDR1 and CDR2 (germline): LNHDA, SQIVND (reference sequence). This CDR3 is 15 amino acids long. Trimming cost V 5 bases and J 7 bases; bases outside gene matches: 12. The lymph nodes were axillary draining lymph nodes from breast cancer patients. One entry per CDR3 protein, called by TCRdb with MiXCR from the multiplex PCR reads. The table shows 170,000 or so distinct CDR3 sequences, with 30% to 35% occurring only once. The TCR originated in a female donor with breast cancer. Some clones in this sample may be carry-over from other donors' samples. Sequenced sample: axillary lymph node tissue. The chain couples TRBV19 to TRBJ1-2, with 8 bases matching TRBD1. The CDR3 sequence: CASSPRQGNGGGYTF. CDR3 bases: TGTGCCAGTAGTCCCCGACAGGGGAATGGAGGTGGCTACACCTTC.